The T cell receptor (beta chain) described here comes from a study of cytomegalovirus exposure and HLA in healthy donors. This clone was detected only a few times. The PCR contained 60 Vbeta and 13 Jbeta primers. Repertoires were generated with immunoSEQ multiplex PCR, while TCRdb's copy carries only in-frame clones and drops some. In the table there are fewer than 180,000 clones, around 79% of which are singletons. This clonotype originated in a human donor in good health. The sequenced material came from PBMCs.

For the CDR3, the DNA is TGTGCCAGCTCACCACTAGAAGAGACCCAGTACTTC. Amino acid sequence: CASSPLEETQYF. The chain links TRBV18 to TRBJ2-5; no clear D gene. The V end was cut by 1 base, the J end by 3 bases, with 3 bases between. The CDR3 has 12 residues. Germline lookup yields CDR1 KGHSH and CDR2 LQKENI.